This entry lists 29 T cell receptor beta chains sequenced from one sample in a study of T-cell reconstitution after alpha-beta-depleted transplantation in children. Unique molecular identifiers were used in preparing the TCRbeta library. MiXCR, applied by TCRdb to the PCR reads, yields one record per CDR3 protein. The sample lists 490,000 or so distinct CDR3 sequences, roughly a tenth occurring once. The material was PBMCs, obtained before TCRalphabeta/CD19-depleted stem cell transplant. The receptor set was obtained from a child under 10 years old with inherited bone marrow failure, due to receive a stem cell transplant.

About this clonotype: One end of the junction is discordant with germline, which a read error may explain. The V call is TRBV23-1, the J call TRBJ1-6; D is possibly TRBD1 (6 bases). TRBV23-1 carries the ORF label, with uncertain function. The CDR3 extends over 14 amino acids. CDR3 sequence (DNA): TGTCCCAGCAGTCTCACAGGGTTGAATTCACCCCTCCACTTT. It specifies CPSSLTGLNSPLHF.

Only a few counts were recorded for this clonotype. The chain is built from TRBV6-4 and TRBJ2-2, with TRBD2 identical over 13 bases. This CDR3 comprises 22 residues. The ends lost 7 bases at V and 2 bases at J; junction bases unmatched: 22. Germline CDR1 and CDR2: MRHNA and SNTAGT. The CDR3 nucleotides read TGTGCCAGCACCCAATTAAGAGACATTGTGGGGACTAGCGGGAATAACACCGGGGAGCTGTTTTTT. Protein: CASTQLRDIVGTSGNNTGELFF.

This clonotype was picked up many times. This chain connects TRBV19 to TRBJ2-5, with TRBD2 matching over 8 bases. CDR3 length: 15 amino acids. Looked up from germline, CDR1 is LNHDA and CDR2 is SQIVND (reference sequence). The junction had 7 bases not matched to a gene; V was cut back by 3 bases and J by 4 bases. CDR3 residues: CASSISAGGSETQYF. DNA for the CDR3: TGTGCCAGTAGTATCTCGGCGGGAGGATCAGAGACCCAGTACTTC. Variable domain in full (rest from reference TRBV19 and TRBJ2-5): DGGITQSPKYLFRKEGQNVTLSCEQNLNHDAMYWYRQDPGQGLRLIYYSQIVNDFQKGDIAEGYSVSREKKESFPLTVTSAQKNPTAFYLCASSISAGGSETQYFGPGTRLLVL.

This clonotype was seen only once. This sequence joins TRBV2 and TRBJ2-2, with D possibly matching TRBD2 (6 bases). The CDR3 length is 14 residues. Germline V CDR1 and CDR2: SNHLY, FYNNEI. V was cut by 4 bases and J by 1 base, with 7 bases left in between. In DNA, the CDR3 is TGTGCCAGCAGTGGGACTAAGAACACCGGGGAGCTGTTTTTT. It yields the protein CASSGTKNTGELFF.

In this sample, this clonotype turned up a few times. V and J are TRBV9 and TRBJ2-2; no clear D gene. Germline loops: CDR1 SGDLS, CDR2 YYNGEE. V gave up 4 bases and J gave up 4 bases, with 11 bases separating them. The CDR3 runs 14 residues. CDR3 region: CASSPPRTTGELFF. CDR3 nucleotide sequence: TGTGCCAGCAGCCCCCCGCGCACCACCGGGGAGCTGTTTTTT.

The table lists this clonotype with many counts. The gene calls are TRBV11-2 and TRBJ2-6; no definite D call. Germline V gene data show CDR1 as SGHAT and CDR2 as FQNNGV. This CDR3 is 17 amino acids long. The germline V and J ends were trimmed by 0 bases and 0 bases, with 9 bases remaining between them. The CDR3 region has the DNA TGTGCCAGCAGCTTAGACCCTGAAATCTCTGGGGCCAACGTCCTGACTTTC. Its protein is CASSLDPEISGANVLTF.

This clonotype was recorded at least ten times. The chain has TRBV28 and TRBJ2-7; 8 bases fit TRBD2. After removal of 5 bases from V and 4 bases from J, the junction contained 10 bases not matched to a gene. The CDR3 is made up of 15 amino acids. Germline CDR1 MDHEN, CDR2 SYDVKM. CDR3 DNA: TGTGCCAGCAGTCCCGGGGTAGCGGGAAAATACGAGCAGTACTTC. It specifies CASSPGVAGKYEQYF.

There are many counts of this clonotype. V is TRBV6-4 and J is TRBJ1-2; 7 nucleotides match TRBD1. V lost 3 bases, J lost 8 bases, and 12 bases stayed unmatched. The length of the CDR3 is 15 residues. Germline-derived CDR1 and CDR2 are MRHNA and SNTAGT. CDR3 DNA sequence: TGTGCCAGCAGTGAACTTTCAGGGGGGGAAAACGGCTACACCTTC. It encodes CASSELSGGENGYTF.

Details on this clonotype: A much larger clone lies one base from this, so it may be a read error. V and J are TRBV4-3 and TRBJ2-2; tentative D call: TRBD2 (5 bases). Looked up from germline, CDR1 is LGHNA and CDR2 is YSLEER. The CDR3 is 13 residues long. Deletions cut 3 bases from V and 13 bases from J, with 15 bases between. For the CDR3, the DNA is TGCGCCAGCAGCCAGACACAAGACCGGGGGCTGTTTTTT. This sequence encodes CASSQTQDRGLFF.

At least ten counts were recorded for this clonotype. The chain couples TRBV6-5 to TRBJ2-3; D gene uncertain. Germline V gene data show CDR1 as MNHEY and CDR2 as SVGAGI. V was trimmed by 2 bases and J by 4 bases, leaving 10 bases between them. The CDR3 spans 14 residues. CDR3 region: CASSYTARADTQYF. Here the CDR3 DNA reads TGTGCCAGCAGTTACACCGCCCGGGCAGATACGCAGTATTTT.

A few counts support this clonotype. V is TRBV19 and J is TRBJ2-6, with a possible D match to TRBD1 (6 bases). V was shortened by 6 bases and J by 2 bases, with 14 bases between the two germline ends. CDR1 and CDR2 (germline): LNHDA, SQIVND (reference sequence). The CDR3 has 16 residues. CDR3 protein: CASSLTGIAGANVLTF. The CDR3 DNA reads as TGTGCCAGTAGCCTTACAGGGATCGCTGGGGCCAACGTCCTGACTTTC.

Comment on this clonotype: A much larger clone lies a single base off, so this may be a read error. V usage is TRBV7-2 and J usage is TRBJ2-5; the D is unclear. Looked up from germline, CDR1 is SGHTA and CDR2 is FQGNSA. This CDR3 is built from 14 residues. CDR3 nucleotides: TGTGCCAGCAGCTTAGTTGGAGTCCAAGAGACCCAGCACTTC. Its protein product is CASSLVGVQETQHF.

The sample holds a few counts of this clonotype. The junction and the germline gene differ at one end; a read error may be behind it. The chain links TRBV29-1 to TRBJ2-5; 10 bases line up with TRBD1. Germline lookup yields CDR1 SQVTM and CDR2 ANQGSEA. There are 16 residues in the CDR3. The CDR3 sequence is CSVEGTGGGPQETQSF. DNA for the CDR3: TGCAGCGTTGAAGGGACAGGGGGTGGGCCTCAAGAGACCCAGTCCTTC.

This clonotype appeared many times. V is TRBV6-2 or TRBV6-3 and J is TRBJ2-4; D assignment may be TRBD1 or TRBD2 (5 bases each). The CDR3 sequence is 19 residues long. Trimming shortened V by 7 bases and J by 1 base, and 26 bases separated the two germline ends. Germline CDR1 MNHEY, CDR2 SVGEGT. This chain's CDR3 is CASIDDALAGSGAKNIQYF. In nucleotides, the CDR3 is TGTGCCAGCATCGACGATGCCCTAGCCGGGTCAGGGGCCAAAAACATTCAGTACTTC.

This chain connects TRBV20-1 to TRBJ2-3; 16 nucleotides align to TRBD2. Per germline, CDR1 DFQATT and CDR2 SNEGSKA (reference sequence). V trimming: 3 bases; J trimming: 2 bases; junction bases outside the gene matches: 2. The CDR3 contains 16 residues. This CDR3 is CSARGLAGGITDTQYF. For the CDR3, the DNA is TGCAGTGCTAGGGGACTAGCGGGAGGGATCACAGATACGCAGTATTTT.

This clonotype was picked up a small number of times. This chain connects TRBV20-1 to TRBJ2-5, with 9 bases identical to TRBD2. CDR3 length: 14 amino acids. After removal of 3 bases from V and 4 bases from J, the junction contained 6 bases not matched to a gene. Germline loops: CDR1 DFQATT, CDR2 SNEGSKA (reference sequence). This chain's CDR3 is CSARGTSCRETQYF. CDR3 bases: TGCAGTGCTAGGGGGACTAGCTGCCGAGAGACCCAGTACTTC.

This clonotype was seen repeatedly, ten times or more. This chain connects TRBV7-9 to TRBJ2-4; a weak D match, TRBD1 (6 bases). The CDR3 runs 15 residues. Trimming took off 4 bases at V and 0 bases at J, with 10 bases between the two ends. Germline CDR1 reads SEHNR; CDR2 reads FQNEAQ (reference sequence). The CDR3 nucleotides read TGTGCCAGCAGCTCCAGAGGGGGAGCCAAAAACATTCAGTACTTC. Translating it yields CASSSRGGAKNIQYF.

This clonotype was seen repeatedly, ten times or more. This sequence joins TRBV20-1 and TRBJ1-2, with D possibly being TRBD1 (5 bases). V was shortened by 7 bases and J by 7 bases, with 19 bases between the two germline ends. This CDR3 region has 13 residues. Germline CDR1 DFQATT, CDR2 SNEGSKA (reference sequence). The CDR3 coding sequence is TGCAGTGGTACCGGGACCTTACTCTCTGGCTACACCTTC. Its protein product is CSGTGTLLSGYTF.

The sample holds a few counts of this clonotype. The rearrangement joins TRBV14 to TRBJ2-1; the D gene is possibly TRBD2 (6 bases). CDR1 and CDR2 (germline): SGHDN, FVKESK. CDR3 size: 18 residues. Trimming removed 0 bases at V and 8 bases at J, with 23 bases between. Written as DNA, the CDR3 is TGTGCCAGCAGCCAAGATGGTCTAGGGGAGGACCTTACGGATGAGCAGTTCTTC. Translated: CASSQDGLGEDLTDEQFF.

There are many counts of this clonotype. The chain is built from TRBV20-1 and TRBJ1-4, with D possibly TRBD1 on 6 matching bases. Germline-derived CDR1 and CDR2 are DFQATT and SNEGSKA (reference sequence). The CDR3 spans 16 residues. V lost 0 bases to trimming and J lost 5 bases, with 16 bases between them. The CDR3 region is CSAREQDSRRNEKLFF. CDR3 DNA: TGCAGTGCTAGAGAACAGGACAGCCGTAGGAATGAAAAACTGTTTTTT.

This clonotype was counted ten times or more. V and J are TRBV18 and TRBJ2-1; D not certain. Germline lookup yields CDR1 KGHSH and CDR2 LQKENI. V was pared by 2 bases and J by 0 bases, with 8 bases between. CDR3 length: 15 amino acids. The DNA of the CDR3 is TGTGCCAGCTCACCAACGGGCTCCTCCTACAATGAGCAGTTCTTC. The encoded protein is CASSPTGSSYNEQFF.

V is TRBV20-1 and J is TRBJ2-3; TRBD2 aligns across 8 bases. V lost 5 bases and J lost 4; bases outside the gene matches: 8. Germline CDR1 is DFQATT and CDR2 is SNEGSKA (reference sequence). This CDR3 has 14 residues. The CDR3 DNA reads as TGCAGTGCTCGAGGGGCGGGAGGACCAGATACGCAGTATTTT. Residues: CSARGAGGPDTQYF.

In its sample, this clonotype was seen a few times. V is TRBV10-3 and J is TRBJ1-1, with unresolved D. The CDR3 is 13 residues long. Trimming pared 7 bases from V and 0 bases from J, leaving 9 bases between. The germline V gene encodes CDR1 ENHRY and CDR2 SYGVKD. CDR3 DNA sequence: TGTGCCATCAACGCAGACATGAACACTGAAGCTTTCTTT. Its translation is CAINADMNTEAFF.

There are many counts of this clonotype. The J gene is TRBJ2-7, the V gene TRBV19; D remains ambiguous. The germline CDR1 and CDR2 sequences are LNHDA and SQIVND (reference sequence). V was trimmed by 5 bases and J by 3 bases, leaving 11 bases between them. This CDR3 region has 13 residues. As DNA, the CDR3 is TGTGCCAGTAGTCCCGGGTGGAACTACGAGCAGTACTTC. This gives the protein CASSPGWNYEQYF.

This clonotype was detected a few times. The chain combines TRBV25-1 with TRBJ2-7; 12 nucleotides align to TRBD2. V dropped 4 bases and J dropped 2; count of bases not matched to a gene: 9. CDR3 length: 17 residues. Germline V gives CDR1 MGHDK, CDR2 SYGVNS. Here the CDR3 DNA reads TGTGCCAGCAGTGCACGAAGGACTAGCGGGGATGCCTACGAGCAGTACTTC. This codes for CASSARRTSGDAYEQYF.

Ten or more counts support this clonotype. The chain combines TRBV4-2 with TRBJ1-4, with no clear D. The germline gives CDR1 LGHNA, CDR2 YNFKEQ. The CDR3 contains 15 residues. V shed 2 bases and J shed 3 bases, with 10 bases lying between them. The CDR3 protein is CASSQFAASNEKLFF. The CDR3 nucleotides read TGTGCCAGCAGCCAATTCGCAGCCTCTAATGAAAAACTGTTTTTT.

This clonotype was counted at least ten times. The chain recombines TRBV7-2 with TRBJ2-7; TRBD2 aligns across 11 bases. The CDR3 is 15 residues long. Looked up from germline, CDR1 is SGHTA and CDR2 is FQGNSA. V dropped 3 bases and J dropped 7; count of bases not matched to a gene: 8. CDR3 residues: CASSFLTSGTGEQYF. The DNA of the CDR3 is TGTGCCAGCAGCTTCCTGACTAGCGGGACAGGGGAGCAGTACTTC.

At least ten counts were recorded for this clonotype. V is TRBV5-5 and J is TRBJ2-7; the D is unclear. Germline values: CDR1 SGHKS, CDR2 YYEKEE (reference sequence). Trimming left V 4 bases short and J 1 base short, with 12 bases between. The CDR3 has 14 residues. In DNA, the CDR3 is TGTGCCAGCAGCACCCCACAGAGGTCCTACGAGCAGTACTTC. Encoded protein: CASSTPQRSYEQYF. The full variable domain, with the rest looked up from reference TRBV5-5 and TRBJ2-7, is DAGVTQSPTHLIKTRGQQVTLRCSPISGHKSVSWYQQVLGQGPQFIFQYYEKEERGRGNFPDRFSARQFPNYSSELNVNALLLGDSALYLCASSTPQRSYEQYFGPGTRLTVT.

This clonotype occurred many times. This chain joins TRBV4-1 and TRBJ2-1, with 13 bases fitting TRBD2. The CDR3 consists of 17 residues. In germline, CDR1 is MGHRA, CDR2 YSYEKL. The J segment lost 6 bases and the V segment lost 4 bases, leaving 9 bases of the junction unmatched. The CDR3 region is CASSRTGTSGVSNEQFF. The CDR3 DNA is TGCGCCAGCAGCCGGACCGGGACTAGCGGGGTTTCCAATGAGCAGTTCTTC.